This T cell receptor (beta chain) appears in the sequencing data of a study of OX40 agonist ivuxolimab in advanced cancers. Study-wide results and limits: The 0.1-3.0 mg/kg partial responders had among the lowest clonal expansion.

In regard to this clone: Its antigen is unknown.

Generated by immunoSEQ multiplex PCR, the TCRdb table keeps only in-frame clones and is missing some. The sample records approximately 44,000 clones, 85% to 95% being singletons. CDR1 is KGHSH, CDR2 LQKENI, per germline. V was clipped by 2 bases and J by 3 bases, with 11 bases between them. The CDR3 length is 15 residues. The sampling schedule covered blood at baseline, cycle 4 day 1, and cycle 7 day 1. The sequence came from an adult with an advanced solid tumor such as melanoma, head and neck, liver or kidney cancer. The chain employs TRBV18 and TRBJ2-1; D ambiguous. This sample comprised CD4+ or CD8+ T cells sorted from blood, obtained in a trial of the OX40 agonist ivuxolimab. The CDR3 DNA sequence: TGTGCCAGCTCACCAGAGAGCTACCACTACAATGAGCAGTTCTTC. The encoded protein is CASSPESYHYNEQFF.